This is a list of T cell receptor beta chains from one sample in a study of identical twins. TCRdb reprocessed the 5' RACE reads with MiXCR, giving one entry per CDR3 protein. The table has 100,000 to 110,000 distinct CDR3 sequences, about 6.1% seen once. Material: memory T cells sorted from blood. The receptor source for this set is a woman in her 50s in good health. CDR3s include the opening cysteine and the closing phenylalanine or tryptophan. The D gene is left open where the match is weak. A clone size is listed for some rows: how often the clone was seen (once, few, many), or a class if it is expanded.

TRBJ2-3 | - | TRBV20-1 | many | 13 | TGCAGTGCTAGCTACAGGGAGGCAGATACGCAGTATTTT | CSASYREADTQYF
TRBJ2-1 | TRBD1 | TRBV5-4 | - | 15 | TGTGCCAGCAGCCCTGGACAGGCTACCTACAATGAGCAGTTCTTC | CASSPGQATYNEQFF
TRBJ2-2 | - | TRBV27 | - | 16 | TGTGCCAGCAGTTCGTACCGAGCTAGCGCAACCGGGGAGCTGTTTTTT | CASSSYRASATGELFF
TRBJ2-6 | - | TRBV5-1 | few | 16 | TGCGCCAGCAGCTTGGAAGGCATCTCTGGGGCCAACGTCCTGACTTTC | CASSLEGISGANVLTF
TRBJ2-4 | - | TRBV11-2 | many | 14 | TGTGCCAGCAGCTCGCCTACGGCCAAAAACATTCAGTACTTC | CASSSPTAKNIQYF
TRBJ2-3 | - | TRBV29-1 | - | 16 | TGCAGCTCCGGCGGGTCAGGGGGGGGACCACCAGATACGCAGTATTTT | CSSGGSGGGPPDTQYF
TRBJ1-5 | TRBD1 | TRBV20-1 | many | 16 | TGCAGTGCTAGAGATTCCGACAGGGCGCGCAATCAGCCCCAGCATTTT | CSARDSDRARNQPQHF
TRBJ2-5 | - | TRBV29-1 | many | 11 | TGCAGCGTTGACTCAACGGGGACCCAGTACTTC | CSVDSTGTQYF
TRBJ2-2 | - | TRBV5-1 | many | 16 | TGCGCCAGCAGCTTGGCCGTGACTAGTAACACCGGGGAGCTGTTTTTT | CASSLAVTSNTGELFF
TRBJ1-2 | - | TRBV7-9 | few | 13 | TGTGCCAGCAGCTTAGGGACACTGTATGGCTACACCTTC | CASSLGTLYGYTF
TRBJ1-1 | - | TRBV6-6 | many | 13 | TGTGCCAGCAGTAGACAGGAGAACACTGAAGCTTTCTTT | CASSRQENTEAFF
TRBJ2-3 | - | TRBV20-1 | - | 15 | TGCAGTGCTAGAGATAGTGTCCGGAAGGTTGATACGCGGTATTTT | CSARDSVRKVDTRYF
TRBJ1-5 | - | TRBV20-1 | few | 13 | TGCAGTGCTAGAGCAGGGGACAATCAGCCCCAGCATTTT | CSARAGDNQPQHF
TRBJ2-3 | TRBD2 | TRBV9 | - | 14 | TGTGCCAGCAGTAAGCGGGATTCAGAAGATACGCAGTATTTT | CASSKRDSEDTQYF
TRBJ1-2 | - | TRBV7-7 | many | 14 | TGTGCTAGCAGCCCCCCGAGGGTGGACTATGGCTACACCTTC | CASSPPRVDYGYTF
TRBJ2-2 | - | TRBV5-4 | many | 14 | TGTGCCAGCAGCTTGTATGAGGGTACCGGGGAGCTGTTTTTT | CASSLYEGTGELFF
TRBJ2-2 | TRBD1 | TRBV24-1 | few | 17 | TGTGCCACCAGTGGGTACAGGGGGCCCCTAAACACCGGGGAGCTGTTTTTT | CATSGYRGPLNTGELFF
TRBJ2-5 | - | TRBV4-1 | few | 15 | TGCGCCAGCAGCCAAGAGCCCAGACGAGAAGAGACCCAGTACTTC | CASSQEPRREETQYF
TRBJ1-2 | TRBD1 | TRBV5-1 | many | 19 | TGCGCCAGCAGCTTGGAGGGTACCGGGACAGCTAGAAGTTTTTATGGCTACACCTTC | CASSLEGTGTARSFYGYTF
TRBJ2-3 | TRBD2 | TRBV4-1 | few | 17 | TGCGCCAGCAGCCAAGACCAGGGACTAGCGTTCACAGATACGCAGTATTTT | CASSQDQGLAFTDTQYF
TRBJ2-5 | TRBD2 | TRBV20-1 | - | 18 | TGCAGTGCTAAAGTAGGAGTTGTGAGCGGGAGTATGATGGAGACCCAGTACTTC | CSAKVGVVSGSMMETQYF
TRBJ1-5 | - | TRBV12-3/TRBV12-4 | many | 13 | TGTGCCAGGACAGAGCGGGGCAATCAGCCCCAGCATTTT | CARTERGNQPQHF
TRBJ2-4 | - | TRBV6-4 | many | 13 | TGTGCCAGCAGTGACTCAGAGAAAAACATTCAGTACTTC | CASSDSEKNIQYF
TRBJ1-1 | TRBD1 | TRBV5-1 | - | 12 | TGCGCCAGCAGCTTGGACCGGGACAGGCCTTCCTTT | CASSLDRDRPSF
TRBJ1-1 | - | TRBV14 | many | 12 | TGTGCCAGCAGCCCGAAGGGGGTATCGGCTTTCTTT | CASSPKGVSAFF
TRBJ1-5 | TRBD1 | TRBV12-3/TRBV12-4 | many | 15 | TGTGCCAGCAGTCCCGGGTTAGGGGGCCATCAGCCCCAGCATTTT | CASSPGLGGHQPQHF
TRBJ2-5 | TRBD1 | TRBV27 | - | 13 | TGTGCCAGCAGTATAAACAGGGGAGAGACCCAGTACTTC | CASSINRGETQYF
TRBJ2-6 | TRBD1 | TRBV7-9 | - | 17 | TGTGCCAGCAGCTTAGGGACAGGGGGCTCTGGGGCCAACGTCCTGACTTTC | CASSLGTGGSGANVLTF
TRBJ2-5 | TRBD2 | TRBV3-1 | many | 14 | TGTGCCAGCAGCCCCGTGGGACTAGTTGAGACCCAGTACTTC | CASSPVGLVETQYF
TRBJ1-1 | TRBD1 | TRBV5-1 | many | 14 | TGCGCCAGCAGCCAACCGGGACAGGGTACTGAAGCTTTCTTT | CASSQPGQGTEAFF
TRBJ2-1 | TRBD2 | TRBV5-1 | many | 13 | TGCGCCAGCAGCTGGGGGGGTGGCAATGAGCAGTTCTTC | CASSWGGGNEQFF
TRBJ2-1 | - | TRBV5-1 | many | 13 | TGCGCCAGCAGCTTGGAGGGCGGGACTGAGCAGTTCTTC | CASSLEGGTEQFF
TRBJ2-6 | TRBD1 | TRBV6-2/TRBV6-3 | few | 20 | TGTGCCAGCACTATACAGGGGCGGTCGACGAAATTTACTGGGGCCAACGTCCTGACTTTC | CASTIQGRSTKFTGANVLTF
TRBJ1-1 | - | TRBV7-8 | many | 18 | TGTGCCAGCAGGCAAATACCCGGGACCCGACGGCGGGTCACTGAAGCTTTCTTT | CASRQIPGTRRRVTEAFF
TRBJ2-3 | TRBD2 | TRBV19 | - | 16 | TGTGCCAGTAGGGGGCTAGCGGGGCAAATCACAGATACGCAGTATTTT | CASRGLAGQITDTQYF
TRBJ1-2 | - | TRBV20-1 | many | 14 | TGCAGTGCAACTTCTGGACGAAGTAGCTATGGCTACACCTTC | CSATSGRSSYGYTF
TRBJ1-1 | TRBD1 | TRBV5-1 | many | 14 | TGCGCCAGCAGCGACAGGGGGCTGAACACTGAAGCTTTCTTT | CASSDRGLNTEAFF
TRBJ1-2 | TRBD1 | TRBV10-3 | many | 14 | TGTGCCATCAGTCCGGAGACAGGGAACTATGGCTACACCTTC | CAISPETGNYGYTF
TRBJ2-3 | - | TRBV20-1 | - | 12 | TGCAGTGCTCGAAAATCATCAGATACGCAGTATTTT | CSARKSSDTQYF
TRBJ2-3 | - | TRBV5-1 | many | 16 | TGCGCCAGCAGCAGGTTCGGAGTAGTCGGCACAGATACGCAGTATTTT | CASSRFGVVGTDTQYF
TRBJ2-1 | TRBD2 | TRBV30 | - | 13 | TGTGCCGCCGGACTAGCGACCTACAATGAGCAGTTCTTC | CAAGLATYNEQFF